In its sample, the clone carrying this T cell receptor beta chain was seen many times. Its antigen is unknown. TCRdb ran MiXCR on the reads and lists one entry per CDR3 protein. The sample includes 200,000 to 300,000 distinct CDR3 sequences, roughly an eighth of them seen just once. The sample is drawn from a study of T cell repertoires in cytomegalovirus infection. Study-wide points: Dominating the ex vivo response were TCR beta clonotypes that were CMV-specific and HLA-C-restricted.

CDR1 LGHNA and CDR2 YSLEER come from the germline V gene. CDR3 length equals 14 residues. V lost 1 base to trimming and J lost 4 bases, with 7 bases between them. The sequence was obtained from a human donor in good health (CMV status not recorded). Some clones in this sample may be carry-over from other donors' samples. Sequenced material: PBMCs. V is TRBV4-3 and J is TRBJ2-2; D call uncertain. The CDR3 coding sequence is TGCGCCAGCAGCCAAGGAATACTCACCGGGGAGCTGTTTTTT. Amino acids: CASSQGILTGELFF.